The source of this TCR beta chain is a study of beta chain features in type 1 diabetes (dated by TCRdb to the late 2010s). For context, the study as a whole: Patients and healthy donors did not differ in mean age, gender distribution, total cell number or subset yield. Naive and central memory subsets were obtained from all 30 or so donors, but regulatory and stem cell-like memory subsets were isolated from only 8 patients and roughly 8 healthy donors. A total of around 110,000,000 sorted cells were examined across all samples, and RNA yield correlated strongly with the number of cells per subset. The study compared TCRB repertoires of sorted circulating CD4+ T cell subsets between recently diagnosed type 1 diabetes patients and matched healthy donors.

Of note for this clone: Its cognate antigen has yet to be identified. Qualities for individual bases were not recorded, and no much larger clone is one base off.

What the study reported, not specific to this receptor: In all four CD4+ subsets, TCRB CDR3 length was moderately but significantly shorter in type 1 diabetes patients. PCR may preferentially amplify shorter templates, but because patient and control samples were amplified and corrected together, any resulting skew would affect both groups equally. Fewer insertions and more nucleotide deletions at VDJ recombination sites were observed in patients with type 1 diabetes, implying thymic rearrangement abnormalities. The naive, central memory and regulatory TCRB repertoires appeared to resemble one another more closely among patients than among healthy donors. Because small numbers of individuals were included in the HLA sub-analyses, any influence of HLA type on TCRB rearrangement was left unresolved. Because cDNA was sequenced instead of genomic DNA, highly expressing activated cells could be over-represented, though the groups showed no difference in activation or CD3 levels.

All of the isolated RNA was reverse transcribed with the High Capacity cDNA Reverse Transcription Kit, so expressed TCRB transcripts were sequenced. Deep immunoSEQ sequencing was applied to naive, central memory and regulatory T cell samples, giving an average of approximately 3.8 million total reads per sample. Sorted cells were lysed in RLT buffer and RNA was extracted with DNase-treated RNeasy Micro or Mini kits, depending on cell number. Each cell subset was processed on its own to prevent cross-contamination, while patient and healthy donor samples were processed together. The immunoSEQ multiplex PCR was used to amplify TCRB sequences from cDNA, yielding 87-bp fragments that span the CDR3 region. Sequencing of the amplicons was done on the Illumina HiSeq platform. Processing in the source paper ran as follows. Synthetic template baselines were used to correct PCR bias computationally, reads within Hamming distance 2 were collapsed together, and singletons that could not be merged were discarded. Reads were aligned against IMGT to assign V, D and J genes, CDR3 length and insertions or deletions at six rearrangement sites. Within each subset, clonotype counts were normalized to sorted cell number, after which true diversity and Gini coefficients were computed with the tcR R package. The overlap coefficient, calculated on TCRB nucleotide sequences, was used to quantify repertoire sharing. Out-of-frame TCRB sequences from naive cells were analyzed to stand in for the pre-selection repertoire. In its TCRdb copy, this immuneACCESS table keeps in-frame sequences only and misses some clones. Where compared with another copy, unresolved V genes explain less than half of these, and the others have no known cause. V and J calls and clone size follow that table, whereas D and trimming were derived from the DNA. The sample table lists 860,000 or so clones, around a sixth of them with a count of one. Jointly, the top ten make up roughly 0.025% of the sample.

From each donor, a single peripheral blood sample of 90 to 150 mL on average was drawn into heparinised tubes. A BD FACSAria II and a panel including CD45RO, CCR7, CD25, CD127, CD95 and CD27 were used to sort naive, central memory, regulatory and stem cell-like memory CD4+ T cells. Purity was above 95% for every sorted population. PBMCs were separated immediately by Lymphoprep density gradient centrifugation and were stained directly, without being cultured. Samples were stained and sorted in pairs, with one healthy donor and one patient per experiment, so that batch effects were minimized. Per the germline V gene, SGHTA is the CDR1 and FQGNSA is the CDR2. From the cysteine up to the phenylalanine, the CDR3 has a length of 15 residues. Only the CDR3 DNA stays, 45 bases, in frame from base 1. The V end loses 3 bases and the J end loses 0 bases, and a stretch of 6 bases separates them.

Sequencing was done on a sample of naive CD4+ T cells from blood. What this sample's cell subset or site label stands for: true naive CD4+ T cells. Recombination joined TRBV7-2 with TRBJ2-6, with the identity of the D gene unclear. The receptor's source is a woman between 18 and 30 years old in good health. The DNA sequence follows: TGTGCCAGCAGCTTGTGGGGCTCTGGGGCCAACGTCCTGACTTTC. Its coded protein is CASSLWGSGANVLTF.